Below, 9 T cell receptor beta chains from the same sample are listed, as sequenced in a study of cytomegalovirus exposure and HLA in healthy donors. It was with 60 Vbeta and 13 Jbeta primers that the PCR ran. Using immunoSEQ multiplex PCR, the repertoire was profiled, and TCRdb retains in-frame clones only, with some absent. Of some 200,000 clones detected, around three quarters appear once; the ten largest clones hold around 0.69%. Sequencing was done on a sample of PBMCs. The receptors were sampled from a boy younger than 18 in good health and CMV-seronegative.

This sequence joins TRBV4-1 and TRBJ2-3; TRBD1 is a possible D gene (6 bases). Germline lookup yields CDR1 MGHRA and CDR2 YSYEKL. This CDR3 has 18 amino acids. V was cut by 4 bases and J by 4 bases, with 24 bases left in between. The CDR3 region has the DNA TGCGCCAGCAGCCTATCCCGATTGGGCCACCCAGGGGCAGATACGCAGTATTTT. It encodes CASSLSRLGHPGADTQYF.

The chain recombines TRBV15 with TRBJ2-5; the match to TRBD1 covers 7 bases. The CDR3 length is 15 residues. CDR1 is LNHNV and CDR2 is YYDKDF in the germline V gene (reference sequence). V lost 3 bases and J lost 2; bases outside the gene matches: 6. As DNA, the CDR3 is TGTGCCACCAGCAGGAGGGCGACAGGGCAAGAGACCCAGTACTTC. The encoded protein is CATSRRATGQETQYF.

The J gene is TRBJ1-5, the V gene TRBV30; D gene uncertain. The V end was cut by 1 base, the J end by 0 bases, with 13 bases between. Germline lookup yields CDR1 GTSNPN and CDR2 SVGIG (reference sequence). The CDR3 loop spans 16 amino acids. CDR3 coding DNA: TGTGCCTGGAGTGGGAGCAGCAAATATAGCAATCAGCCCCAGCATTTT. It yields the protein CAWSGSSKYSNQPQHF.

This rearrangement joins TRBV7-2 to TRBJ2-3; tentatively, D is TRBD2 (7 bases). V was trimmed by 3 bases and J by 6 bases, leaving 22 bases between them. Germline loops: CDR1 SGHTA, CDR2 FQGNSA. This CDR3 comprises 17 residues. The CDR3 DNA sequence: TGTGCCAGCAGCTTTTCGGGGGGCCGTTGGAGGGGGGATACGCAGTATTTT. It codes for CASSFSGGRWRGDTQYF. The complete variable domain, with remaining parts taken from reference TRBV7-2 and TRBJ2-3, reads GAGVSQSPSNKVTEKGKDVELRCDPISGHTALYWYRQSLGQGLEFLIYFQGNSAPDKSGLPSDRFSAERTGGSVSTLTIQRTQQEDSAVYLCASSFSGGRWRGDTQYFGPGTRLTVL.

This clone was seen just once. The CDR3 coding sequence is TGCGCCAGCAGCCAAGGGCTAGCCAAAAACATTCAGTACTTC. Translated, it gives CASSQGLAKNIQYF. The rearrangement links TRBV4-1 to TRBJ2-4; D not resolved. CDR1 is MGHRA, CDR2 YSYEKL, per germline. The CDR3 is 14 residues long. V was clipped by 1 base and J by 0 bases, with 4 bases between them.

This clone has just a few counts. This chain joins TRBV6-5 and TRBJ1-1; D is ambiguous. Trimming left V 2 bases short and J 0 bases short, with 4 bases between. In germline, CDR1 is MNHEY, CDR2 SVGAGI. The CDR3 runs 13 residues. The CDR3 is CASSYVMNTEAFF. For the CDR3, the DNA is TGTGCCAGCAGTTACGTCATGAACACTGAAGCTTTCTTT.

This rearrangement joins TRBV6-7 to TRBJ1-1, with no clear D. TRBV6-7 carries the ORF label, with uncertain function. The CDR3 loop spans 16 amino acids. The germline V and J ends were trimmed by 2 bases and 4 bases, with 17 bases remaining between them. CDR3 sequence reads: CASSYPPQGSTTEAFF. The DNA for the CDR3 is TGTGCCAGCAGTTACCCCCCCCAAGGGAGTACCACTGAAGCTTTCTTT.

Written as DNA, the CDR3 is TGTGCCTGGAACCCAGCGGGGGAGGAGAACATTCAGTACTTC. Amino acids: CAWNPAGEENIQYF. V is TRBV30 and J is TRBJ2-4; the match to TRBD2 covers 8 bases. Germline assignment: CDR1 GTSNPN and CDR2 SVGIG (reference sequence). J lost 7 bases, V lost 4 bases, and 9 bases had no gene match. CDR3 size: 14 residues.

The genes are TRBV19 and TRBJ1-1; a possible D gene is TRBD1 (5 bases). Per germline, CDR1 LNHDA and CDR2 SQIVND (reference sequence). The CDR3 spans 11 residues. The germline V and J ends were trimmed by 5 bases and 10 bases, with 11 bases remaining between them. DNA of the CDR3: TGTGCCAGTAGTTCCAGGGTGTCAGCTTTCTTT. Its translation: CASSSRVSAFF.